The following is a T cell receptor (beta chain) sequence with its context. Antigen unknown. The sample is drawn from a study of T cell responses to AZD1222 COVID-19 vaccine. Findings of the study overall: It should be noted that donors were predominantly white British and more often female, and clonal diversity was possibly underestimated.

This CDR3 comprises 16 residues. Germline assignment: CDR1 DFQATT and CDR2 SNEGSKA (reference sequence). V was cut by 3 bases and J by 2 bases, with 19 bases left in between. Clones were sequenced by immunoSEQ multiplex PCR, and TCRdb holds only the in-frame ones, with some missing. The sample includes around 120,000 clones, around 93% of them seen just once. This material consisted of peripheral blood, taken on day 0 of AZD1222 vaccination. The chain joins TRBV20-1 to TRBJ1-1; D not resolved. The receptor was derived from an adult in good health. CDR3 loop: CSASKGPLGINTEAFF. As DNA, the CDR3 is TGCAGTGCTAGTAAAGGCCCCTTAGGAATCAACACTGAAGCTTTCTTT.